The T cell receptor beta chain under discussion was sequenced for a study of patients and donors after allogeneic stem cell transplantation. TCRdb reprocessed the RT-PCR reads via MiXCR and lists one record per CDR3 protein. This sample carries approximately 90,000 distinct CDR3 sequences, 4.5% to 5% of them seen once, and the ten largest clones take approximately 2.5%. This clonotype showed up many times. Sequencing was done on a sample of blood, either unsorted or a sorted T cell fraction (not recorded which). This sequence was found in a human donor who was either an allogeneic HSCT recipient or a stem cell or donor lymphocyte infusion donor (not recorded which). It is not recorded whose cells these are; they may come from a transplant donor.

As DNA, the CDR3 is TGTGCCAGCACTCTGATGGGGGACACAGATACGCAGTATTTT. Its translation: CASTLMGDTDTQYF. This chain links TRBV12-3 or TRBV12-4 with TRBJ2-3, with D perhaps matching TRBD1 or TRBD2 (5 bases each). CDR3 length: 14 residues. Trimming removed 7 bases at V and 2 bases at J, with 13 bases between.